The next 2 T cell receptor beta chains were all read from a single sample in a study of T cells expressing NK-cell markers. After re-calling the 5' RACE reads, TCRdb lists one entry per CDR3 protein, DNA absent. The sample has more than 90,000 distinct CDR3 sequences, and its top ten clones hold roughly 20%. The sequenced sample was blood T cells: a sorted CD56 or NKG2C T cell subset, CD4+ or CD8+ T cells, or bulk PBMC T cells (not recorded which). The source of these receptors is a woman aged 18 to 75 in good health.

CDR3 amino acids: CATSDWGNTEAFF. The J gene is TRBJ1-1, the V gene TRBV24-1. This CDR3 spans 13 amino acids. Germline V lookup: CDR1 KGHDR, CDR2 SFDVKD.

This chain links TRBV20-1 with TRBJ2-1; TCRdb designates TRBD2, a call that cannot be tested without DNA. This CDR3 spans 14 amino acids. Germline V gene data show CDR1 as DFQATT and CDR2 as SNEGSKA (reference sequence). The CDR3 reads CSARVSGSYNEQFF.